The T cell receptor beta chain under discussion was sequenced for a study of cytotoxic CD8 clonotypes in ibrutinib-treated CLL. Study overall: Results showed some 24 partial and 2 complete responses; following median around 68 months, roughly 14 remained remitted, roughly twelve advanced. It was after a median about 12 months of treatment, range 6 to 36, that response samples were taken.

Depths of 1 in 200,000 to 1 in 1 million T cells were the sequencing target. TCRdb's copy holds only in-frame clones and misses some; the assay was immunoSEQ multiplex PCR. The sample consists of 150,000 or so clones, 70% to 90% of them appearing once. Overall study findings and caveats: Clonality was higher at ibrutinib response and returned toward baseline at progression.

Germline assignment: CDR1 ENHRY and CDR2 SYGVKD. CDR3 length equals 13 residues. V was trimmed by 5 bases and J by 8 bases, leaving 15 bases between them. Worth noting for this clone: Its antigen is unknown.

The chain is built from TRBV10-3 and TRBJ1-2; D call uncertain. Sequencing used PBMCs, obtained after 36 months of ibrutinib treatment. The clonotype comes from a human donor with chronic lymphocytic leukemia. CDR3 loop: CAISSTAQEGYTF. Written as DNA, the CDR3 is TGTGCCATCAGTTCTACAGCCCAGGAAGGCTACACCTTC.